This entry describes one TCR beta chain. Its antigen is still unknown. Data came from immunoSEQ multiplex PCR; TCRdb stores just in-frame clones and leaves some out. The sample lists approximately 90,000 clones; 91% were seen once. This specimen comes from a study of OX40 agonist ivuxolimab in advanced cancers. At the level of the study: Ivuxolimab was administered intravenously to patients at 0.01 to 10 mg/kg every 2 weeks. Dose-escalation patients were diagnosed with hepatocellular carcinoma, melanoma, renal cell cancer or head and neck cancer. Around 40% of patients had received prior checkpoint inhibitor therapy. Findings and caveats of the study: There was clonal expansion of CD4+ and CD8+ blood T cells by week 6 at 0.1 to 3.0 mg/kg.

The receptor's source is an adult with an advanced solid tumor such as melanoma, head and neck, liver or kidney cancer. The specimen comprised CD4+ or CD8+ T cells sorted from blood, sampled in a trial of the OX40 agonist ivuxolimab.

The CDR3 DNA is TGTGCCAGCAGCCCTGGGACAGGTAGTTACGAGCAGTACTTC. Translation: CASSPGTGSYEQYF. The gene calls are TRBV11-2 and TRBJ2-7, with 8 bases identical to TRBD1. Unmatched junction bases numbered 7, after V lost 5 bases and J lost 4 bases. This CDR3 is built from 14 residues. Germline V CDR1 and CDR2: SGHAT, FQNNGV.